This paragraph reports one T cell receptor (beta chain). The data were taken from a study of T cell changes during pregnancy in multiple sclerosis. Germline V CDR1 and CDR2: LNHDA, SQIVND (reference sequence). This CDR3 comprises 13 residues. V was trimmed by 9 bases and J by 0 bases, leaving 6 bases between them. The data were produced by immunoSEQ multiplex PCR, yet TCRdb's version contains in-frame clones alone and is incomplete. The data show around 97,000 clones, 92% seen once. The sample here was peripheral blood, taken after pregnancy. The chain combines TRBV19 with TRBJ2-6; D unclear. The receptor was derived from a female donor with multiple sclerosis, enrolled in a pregnancy study. CDR3 sequence reads: CASRSSGANVLTF. CDR3 nucleotide sequence: TGTGCCAGCAGAAGCTCTGGGGCCAACGTCCTGACTTTC.